The 14 T cell receptor beta chains below all came from one sample that was sequenced in a study of a mutant IDH1 vaccine in newly diagnosed glioma. Time point denoted: week 5, during vaccination. The content of each vaccine dose was 300 ug of mutant IDH1 20-mer peptide, and topical imiquimod accompanied it. The antigens these receptors bind are not known. Only in-frame clones appear in the TCRdb table, and some are missing; sequencing was by immunoSEQ multiplex PCR. The profile shows under 70,000 clones, around 80% of them singletons. The sample in question was PBMCs, obtained from a glioma patient whose treatment included an IDH1 peptide vaccine. The receptors were sampled from a woman aged 45 to 65 with glioma.

This chain links TRBV6-5 with TRBJ1-6; TRBD1 matches at 10 bases. The CDR3 runs 15 residues. J gave up 7 bases and V 4 bases, and 4 bases lay outside the gene matches. From germline, CDR1 is MNHEY and CDR2 SVGAGI. CDR3 protein: CASSSLTGGNSPLHF. CDR3 coding DNA: TGTGCCAGCAGTTCCTTGACAGGGGGCAATTCACCCCTCCACTTT.

The chain has TRBV28 and TRBJ2-5; the match to TRBD1 covers 9 bases. Germline assignment: CDR1 MDHEN and CDR2 SYDVKM. J gave up 5 bases and V 6 bases, and 16 bases lay outside the gene matches. This CDR3 spans 17 amino acids. DNA for the CDR3: TGTGCCAGCAGCTTGAACTCCGGACAGGGGATTTGGGAGACCCAGTACTTC. This sequence encodes CASSLNSGQGIWETQYF.

CDR3 in amino acids: CASRSSGTGGNSPLHF. In DNA form, the CDR3 reads TGTGCCAGCAGATCTTCCGGGACAGGGGGCAATTCACCCCTCCACTTT. The rearrangement joins TRBV5-4 to TRBJ1-6; 12 bases are a match to TRBD1. This CDR3 spans 16 amino acids. The junction had 7 bases not matched to a gene; V was cut back by 5 bases and J by 7 bases. The V gene's germline CDR1 is SGHNT and CDR2 YYREEE (reference sequence).

The chain uses TRBV2 and TRBJ1-2; D is ambiguous. From germline, CDR1 is SNHLY and CDR2 FYNNEI. The CDR3 contains 11 residues. V was cut by 7 bases and J by 4 bases, with 7 bases left in between. CDR3 loop: CASTKSYGYTF. The CDR3 DNA reads TGTGCCAGCACTAAAAGCTATGGCTACACCTTC.

The chain recombines TRBV18 with TRBJ2-3; D is uncertain. The germline CDR1 and CDR2 sequences are KGHSH and LQKENI. V was shortened by 3 bases and J by 5 bases, with 6 bases between the two germline ends. The CDR3 is made up of 12 amino acids. In DNA form, the CDR3 reads TGTGCCAGCTCACCTGTGGGAGATACGCAGTATTTT. Translated: CASSPVGDTQYF.

The sample holds a few counts of this clone. This chain links TRBV2 with TRBJ1-1, with 8 bases that match TRBD1. Germline V gives CDR1 SNHLY, CDR2 FYNNEI. Trimming at V came to 3 bases and at J to 3 bases, leaving 3 bases not matched to a gene. This CDR3 is 14 amino acids long. CDR3 loop: CASSDLQGDTEAFF. CDR3 coding DNA: TGTGCCAGCAGTGACCTACAGGGGGACACTGAAGCTTTCTTT.

The chain carries TRBV11-3 and TRBJ2-1; maybe TRBD2 (5 bases). The ends were cut back, 2 bases at V and 6 bases at J, with 11 bases in the middle. The CDR3 is 14 residues long. The germline V gene has CDR1 SGHNT and CDR2 YENEEA. In nucleotides, the CDR3 is TGTGCCAGCAGCTTAAATTCGGGATTCAATGAGCAGTTCTTC. Translated: CASSLNSGFNEQFF.

The chain combines TRBV14 with TRBJ2-3; D unresolved. The CDR3 runs 15 residues. Trimming shortened V by 5 bases and J by 1 base, and 13 bases separated the two germline ends. CDR1 is SGHDN, CDR2 FVKESK, per germline. The CDR3 coding sequence is TGTGCCAGCAGCGAATCGAGATATGGCACAGATACGCAGTATTTT. It codes for CASSESRYGTDTQYF.

A word on this clone: The sample contains more than one DNA sequence encoding this CDR3. The rearrangement uses TRBV19 and TRBJ2-7; either TRBD1 or TRBD2 may fit D (5 bases each). V was cut by 5 bases and J by 1 base, with 12 bases left in between. The CDR3 runs 14 residues. Per the germline V gene, CDR1 is LNHDA and CDR2 is SQIVND (reference sequence). The CDR3 coding sequence is TGTGCCAGTAGTCCAGGGACCGAATCCTACGAGCAGTACTTC. Protein: CASSPGTESYEQYF.

V and J are TRBV4-3 and TRBJ2-7; the match to TRBD1 covers 8 bases. The V gene end was trimmed by 3 bases and the J gene end by 0 bases; junction bases not matched to a gene: 25. This CDR3 is 22 amino acids long. The germline V gene encodes CDR1 LGHNA and CDR2 YSLEER. The CDR3 DNA reads TGCGCCAGCAGCCACCCCTACCCACCGGACAGGGACAAGCGATCTATCTCCTACGAGCAGTACTTC. Residues: CASSHPYPPDRDKRSISYEQYF.

This clone has just one count. This sequence joins TRBV7-8 and TRBJ2-1; 12 nucleotides align to TRBD2. Looked up from germline, CDR1 is SGHVS and CDR2 is FQNEAQ. The V and J ends lost 5 bases and 4 bases, in that order; junction bases with no gene match: 6. This CDR3 spans 16 amino acids. CDR3 protein: CASSQRTSGAYNEQFF. In DNA, the CDR3 is TGTGCCAGCAGCCAGAGGACTAGCGGGGCTTACAATGAGCAGTTCTTC.

The V and J genes are TRBV30 and TRBJ2-2; a weak D match, TRBD1 (6 bases). The germline CDR1 and CDR2 sequences are GTSNPN and SVGIG (reference sequence). This CDR3 is 13 amino acids long. The V gene lost 1 base and the J gene lost 4 bases, with 7 bases spanning the gap. The CDR3: CAWSGQATGELFF. CDR3 sequence (DNA): TGTGCCTGGAGTGGACAGGCCACCGGGGAGCTGTTTTTT.

To note about this clone: One end of the junction is discordant with germline, which a read error may explain. The chain combines TRBV7-7 with TRBJ1-1; D might be TRBD1 (5 bases). CDR1 is SSHAT and CDR2 is FNYEAQ in the germline V gene (reference sequence). The CDR3 is made up of 13 amino acids. The CDR3 sequence is CASSRDRNTEAFF. CDR3 coding DNA: TGTGCTAGCAGCCGCGACAGAAACACTGAAGCTTTCTTT.

The V gene is TRBV9, the J gene TRBJ1-5; 9 nucleotides align to TRBD1. CDR3 length equals 14 residues. Germline V gene sequence: CDR1 SGDLS, CDR2 YYNGEE. Unmatched junction bases numbered 2, after V lost 2 bases and J lost 5 bases. The CDR3 sequence: CASSVGTGHQPQHF. The CDR3 DNA reads as TGTGCCAGCAGCGTCGGGACAGGGCATCAGCCCCAGCATTTT.